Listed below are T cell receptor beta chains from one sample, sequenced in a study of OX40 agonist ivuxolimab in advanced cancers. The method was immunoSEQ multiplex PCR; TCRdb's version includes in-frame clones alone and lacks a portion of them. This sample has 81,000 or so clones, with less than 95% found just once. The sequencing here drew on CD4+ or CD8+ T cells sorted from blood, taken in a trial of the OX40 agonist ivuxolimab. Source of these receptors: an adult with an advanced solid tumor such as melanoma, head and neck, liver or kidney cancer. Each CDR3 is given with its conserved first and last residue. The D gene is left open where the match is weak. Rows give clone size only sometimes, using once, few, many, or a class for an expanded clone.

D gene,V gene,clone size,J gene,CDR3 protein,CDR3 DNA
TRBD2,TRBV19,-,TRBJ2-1,CASSTWDARGRSYNEQFF,TGTGCCAGTAGTACATGGGACGCGCGGGGGAGGTCCTACAATGAGCAGTTCTTC
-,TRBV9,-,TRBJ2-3,CASSGLGGGTDTQYF,TGTGCCAGCAGCGGTCTTGGGGGAGGAACAGATACGCAGTATTTT
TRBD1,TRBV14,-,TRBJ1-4,CASSLGGSELFF,TGTGCCAGCAGCCTAGGGGGCTCTGAGCTGTTTTTT
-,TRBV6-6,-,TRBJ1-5,CASRVMALKNQPQHF,TGTGCCAGCAGAGTTATGGCCCTAAAAAATCAGCCCCAGCATTTT
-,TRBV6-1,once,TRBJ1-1,CASTEAFF,TGTGCCAGCACTGAAGCTTTCTTT
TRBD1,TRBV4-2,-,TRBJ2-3,CASSQDLRTGGLGDTQYF,TGTGCCAGCAGCCAAGATTTGCGGACAGGGGGATTAGGAGATACGCAGTATTTT
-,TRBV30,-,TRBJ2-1,CAWSVEAVSSYNEQFF,TGTGCCTGGAGTGTAGAAGCAGTGAGCTCCTACAATGAGCAGTTCTTC
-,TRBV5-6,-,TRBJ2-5,CASSQGLTQYF,TGTGCCAGCAGCCAAGGGTTGACCCAGTACTTC
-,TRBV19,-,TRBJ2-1,CASSRSGNPYNEQFF,TGTGCCAGTAGCCGTAGTGGAAACCCCTACAATGAGCAGTTCTTC
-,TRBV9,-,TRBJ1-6,CASSLSSGWTPLHF,TGTGCCAGCAGCCTCTCCTCAGGGTGGACACCCCTCCACTTT
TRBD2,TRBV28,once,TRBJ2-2,CASTPAGGTGELFF,TGTGCCAGCACCCCAGCGGGGGGCACCGGGGAGCTGTTTTTT
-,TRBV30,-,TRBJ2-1,CACDSNEQFF,TGTGCCTGTGACAGCAATGAGCAGTTCTTC
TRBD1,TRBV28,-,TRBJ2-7,CASSPTGLTDEQYF,TGTGCCAGCAGTCCGACAGGGTTGACCGACGAGCAGTACTTC
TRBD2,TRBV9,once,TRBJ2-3,CASSEGLAGSTDTQYF,TGTGCCAGCAGCGAGGGACTAGCGGGGTCCACAGATACGCAGTATTTT
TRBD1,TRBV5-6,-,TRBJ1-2,CASSWDRVVYGYTF,TGTGCCAGCAGCTGGGACAGGGTGGTCTATGGCTACACCTTC
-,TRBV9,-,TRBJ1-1,CASSVESEALNTEAFF,TGTGCCAGCAGCGTAGAGTCGGAAGCACTGAACACTGAAGCTTTCTTT
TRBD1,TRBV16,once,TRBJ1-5,CASSQSGGGNQPQHF,TGTGCCAGCAGCCAATCAGGGGGCGGCAATCAGCCCCAGCATTTT
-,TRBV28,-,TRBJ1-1,CASSLWGRVTEAFF,TGTGCCAGCAGTTTATGGGGTAGGGTCACTGAAGCTTTCTTT
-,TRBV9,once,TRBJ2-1,CASSVENWAGSSYNEQFF,TGTGCCAGCAGCGTAGAAAATTGGGCGGGGAGCTCCTACAATGAGCAGTTCTTC
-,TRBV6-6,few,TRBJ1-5,CASSQNRVNQPQHF,TGTGCCAGCAGCCAAAACAGAGTCAATCAGCCCCAGCATTTT
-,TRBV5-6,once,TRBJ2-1,CASSSSFLGGSYNEQFF,TGTGCCAGCAGCTCGTCCTTTTTGGGGGGATCCTACAATGAGCAGTTCTTC
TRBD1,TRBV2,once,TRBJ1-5,CASSQPTGSGNQPQHF,TGTGCCAGCAGTCAACCGACAGGGTCGGGCAATCAGCCCCAGCATTTT
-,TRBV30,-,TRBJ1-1,CAWSAQGNTEAFF,TGTGCCTGGAGTGCGCAGGGGAACACTGAAGCTTTCTTT
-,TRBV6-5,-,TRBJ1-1,CASSYSGRHTEAFF,TGTGCCAGCAGTTACTCGGGAAGGCACACTGAAGCTTTCTTT
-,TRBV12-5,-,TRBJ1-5,CASALSRNQPQHF,TGTGCTAGTGCCCTATCCCGAAATCAGCCCCAGCATTTT
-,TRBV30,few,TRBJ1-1,CAWIQAGNPEAFF,TGTGCCTGGATTCAGGCAGGGAACCCTGAAGCTTTCTTT
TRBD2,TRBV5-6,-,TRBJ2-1,CATTSGLKTYNEQFF,TGTGCCACCACTAGCGGACTTAAAACCTACAATGAGCAGTTCTTC
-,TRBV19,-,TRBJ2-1,CATRARVEQFF,TGTGCCACCAGGGCTAGAGTTGAGCAGTTCTTC
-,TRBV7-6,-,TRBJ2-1,CASSPGGKQFF,TGTGCCAGCAGCCCCGGGGGCAAGCAGTTCTTC
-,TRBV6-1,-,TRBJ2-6,CASSTLSSGANVLTF,TGTGCCAGCAGTACGTTGAGCTCTGGGGCCAACGTCCTGACTTTC
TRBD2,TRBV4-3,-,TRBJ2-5,CASSQGEEPGASGRKTQYF,TGCGCCAGCAGCCAAGGCGAAGAACCGGGCGCTAGCGGGAGGAAGACCCAGTACTTC
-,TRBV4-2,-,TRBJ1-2,CASSQGRPYGYTF,TGTGCCAGCAGCCAAGGCCGGCCGTATGGCTACACCTTC
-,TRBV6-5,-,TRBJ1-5,CASSYSFIQPQHF,TGTGCCAGCAGTTACTCGTTTATCCAGCCCCAGCATTTT
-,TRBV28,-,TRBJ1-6,CASSITSGYSPLHF,TGTGCCAGCAGCATTACCTCAGGGTATTCACCCCTCCACTTT
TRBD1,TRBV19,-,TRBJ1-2,CASRQGAGGYTF,TGTGCCAGTAGGCAGGGGGCGGGCGGCTACACCTTC
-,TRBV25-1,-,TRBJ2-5,CASSESGWETQYF,TGTGCCAGCAGTGAATCTGGGTGGGAGACCCAGTACTTC
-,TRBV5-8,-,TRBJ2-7,CASSPSYEQYF,TGTGCCAGCAGCCCCTCCTACGAGCAGTACTTC